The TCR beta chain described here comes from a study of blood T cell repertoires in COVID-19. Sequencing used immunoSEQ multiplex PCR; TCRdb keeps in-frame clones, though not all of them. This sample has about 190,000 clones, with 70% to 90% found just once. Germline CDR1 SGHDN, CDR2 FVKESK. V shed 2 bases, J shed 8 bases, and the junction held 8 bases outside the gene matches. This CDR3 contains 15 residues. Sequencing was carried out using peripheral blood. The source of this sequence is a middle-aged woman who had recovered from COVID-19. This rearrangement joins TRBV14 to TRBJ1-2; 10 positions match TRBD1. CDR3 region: CASSQLGDRGVGYTF. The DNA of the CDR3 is TGTGCCAGCAGCCAATTGGGGGACAGGGGCGTCGGCTACACCTTC.